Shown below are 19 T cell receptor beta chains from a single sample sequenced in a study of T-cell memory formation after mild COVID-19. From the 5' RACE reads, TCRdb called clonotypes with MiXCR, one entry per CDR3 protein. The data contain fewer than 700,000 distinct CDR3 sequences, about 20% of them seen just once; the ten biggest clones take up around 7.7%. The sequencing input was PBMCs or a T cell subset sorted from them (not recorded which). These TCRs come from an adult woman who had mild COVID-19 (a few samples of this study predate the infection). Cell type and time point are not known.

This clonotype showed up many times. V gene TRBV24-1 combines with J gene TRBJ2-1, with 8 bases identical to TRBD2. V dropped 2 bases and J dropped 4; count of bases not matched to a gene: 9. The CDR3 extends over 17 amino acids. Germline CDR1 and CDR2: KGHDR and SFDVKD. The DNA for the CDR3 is TGTGCCACCAGTGATTGGACTAGCCGGTCGGGTTACAATGAGCAGTTCTTC. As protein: CATSDWTSRSGYNEQFF.

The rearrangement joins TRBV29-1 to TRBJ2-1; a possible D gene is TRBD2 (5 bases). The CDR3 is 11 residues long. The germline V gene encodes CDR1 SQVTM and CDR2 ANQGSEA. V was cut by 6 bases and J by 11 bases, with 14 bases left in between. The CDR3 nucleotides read TGCAGCGTCGTCCGGGAAACCAAGCAGTTCTTC. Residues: CSVVRETKQFF.

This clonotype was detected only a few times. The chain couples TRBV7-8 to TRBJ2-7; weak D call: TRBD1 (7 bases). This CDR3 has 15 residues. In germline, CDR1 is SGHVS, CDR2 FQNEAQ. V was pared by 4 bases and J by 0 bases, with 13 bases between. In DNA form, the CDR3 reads TGTGCCAGCAGCTCCCAGGGGGGTTTCTCCTACGAGCAGTACTTC. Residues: CASSSQGGFSYEQYF.

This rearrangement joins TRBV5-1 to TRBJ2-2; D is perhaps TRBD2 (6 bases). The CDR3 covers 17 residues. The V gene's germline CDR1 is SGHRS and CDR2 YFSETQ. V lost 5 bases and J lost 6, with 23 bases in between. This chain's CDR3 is CASRGTSGAQRAGELFF. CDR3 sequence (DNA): TGCGCCAGCAGAGGAACTAGTGGGGCCCAGCGGGCCGGGGAGCTGTTTTTT. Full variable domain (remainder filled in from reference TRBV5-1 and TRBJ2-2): KAGVTQTPRYLIKTRGQQVTLSCSPISGHRSVSWYQQTPGQGLQFLFEYFSETQRNKGNFPGRFSGRQFSNSRSEMNVSTLELGDSALYLCASRGTSGAQRAGELFFGEGSRLTVL.

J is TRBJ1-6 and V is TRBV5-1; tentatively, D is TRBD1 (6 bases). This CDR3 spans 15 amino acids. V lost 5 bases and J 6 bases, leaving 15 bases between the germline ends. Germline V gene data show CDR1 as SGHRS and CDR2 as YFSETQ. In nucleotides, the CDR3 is TGCGCCAGCAGAGAATTAACAGGGACTAATTCACCCCTCCACTTT. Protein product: CASRELTGTNSPLHF.

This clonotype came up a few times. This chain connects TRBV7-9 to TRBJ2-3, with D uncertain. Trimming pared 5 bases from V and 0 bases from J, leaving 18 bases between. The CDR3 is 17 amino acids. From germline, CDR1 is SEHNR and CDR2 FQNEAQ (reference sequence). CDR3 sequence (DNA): TGTGCCAGCAGCCCCCCCCACGGCAGTCGTAGCACAGATACGCAGTATTTT. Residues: CASSPPHGSRSTDTQYF. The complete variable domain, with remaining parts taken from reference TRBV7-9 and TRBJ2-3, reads DTGVSQNPRHKITKRGQNVTFRCDPISEHNRLYWYRQTLGQGPEFLTYFQNEAQLEKSRLLSDRFSAERPKGSFSTLEIQRTEQGDSAMYLCASSPPHGSRSTDTQYFGPGTRLTVL.

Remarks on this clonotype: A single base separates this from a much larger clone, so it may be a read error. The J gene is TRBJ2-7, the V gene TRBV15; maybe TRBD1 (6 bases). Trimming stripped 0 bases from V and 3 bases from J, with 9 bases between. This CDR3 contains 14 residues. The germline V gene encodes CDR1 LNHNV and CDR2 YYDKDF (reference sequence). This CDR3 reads CATSRDRGHYEQYF. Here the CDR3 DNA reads TGTGCCACCAGCAGAGACAGGGGACACTACGAGCAGTACTTC.

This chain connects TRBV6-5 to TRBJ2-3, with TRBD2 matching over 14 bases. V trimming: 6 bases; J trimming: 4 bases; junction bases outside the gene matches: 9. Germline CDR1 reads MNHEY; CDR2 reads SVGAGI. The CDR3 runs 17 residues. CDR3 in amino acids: CASSYQGLAGVPDTQYF. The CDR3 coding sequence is TGTGCCAGCAGCTATCAGGGACTAGCGGGAGTCCCAGATACGCAGTATTTT.

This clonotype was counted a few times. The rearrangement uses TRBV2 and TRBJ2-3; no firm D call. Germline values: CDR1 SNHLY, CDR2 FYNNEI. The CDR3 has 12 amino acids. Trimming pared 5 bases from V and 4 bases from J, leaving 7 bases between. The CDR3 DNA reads TGTGCCAGCAGTCCTTGGGCAGATACGCAGTATTTT. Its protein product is CASSPWADTQYF.

This chain's CDR3 is CASSRLLAGEETQYF. In nucleotides, the CDR3 is TGTGCCAGCAGCCGCCTACTAGCGGGGGAAGAGACCCAGTACTTC. The gene calls are TRBV14 and TRBJ2-5, with TRBD2 matching over 11 bases. Germline CDR1 is SGHDN and CDR2 is FVKESK. This CDR3 contains 15 residues. V was clipped by 4 bases and J by 3 bases; unmatched bases: 4.

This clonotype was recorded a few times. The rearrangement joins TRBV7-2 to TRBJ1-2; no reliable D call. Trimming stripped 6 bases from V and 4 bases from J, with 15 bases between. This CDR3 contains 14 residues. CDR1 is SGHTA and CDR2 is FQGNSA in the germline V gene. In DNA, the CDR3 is TGTGCCAGCAGACCTCCCACACCCGGCTATGGCTACACCTTC. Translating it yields CASRPPTPGYGYTF.

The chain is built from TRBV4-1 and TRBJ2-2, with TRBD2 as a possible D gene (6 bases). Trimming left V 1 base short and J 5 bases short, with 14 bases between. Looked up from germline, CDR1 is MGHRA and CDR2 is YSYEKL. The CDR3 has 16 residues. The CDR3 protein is CASSQVEGGETGELFF. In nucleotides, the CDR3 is TGCGCCAGCAGCCAAGTTGAGGGAGGCGAGACCGGGGAGCTGTTTTTT.

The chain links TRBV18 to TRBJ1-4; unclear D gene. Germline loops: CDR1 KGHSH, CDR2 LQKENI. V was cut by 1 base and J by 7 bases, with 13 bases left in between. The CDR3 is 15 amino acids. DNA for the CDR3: TGTGCCAGCTCACCACTGACCGTGGGCGGTGAAAAACTGTTTTTT. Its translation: CASSPLTVGGEKLFF.

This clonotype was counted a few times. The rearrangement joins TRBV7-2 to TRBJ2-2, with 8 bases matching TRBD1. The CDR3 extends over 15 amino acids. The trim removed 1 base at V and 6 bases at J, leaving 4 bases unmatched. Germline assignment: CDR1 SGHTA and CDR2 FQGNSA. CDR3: CASSLGDRIAGELFF. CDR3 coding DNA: TGTGCCAGCAGCTTAGGGGACAGGATTGCCGGGGAGCTGTTTTTT.

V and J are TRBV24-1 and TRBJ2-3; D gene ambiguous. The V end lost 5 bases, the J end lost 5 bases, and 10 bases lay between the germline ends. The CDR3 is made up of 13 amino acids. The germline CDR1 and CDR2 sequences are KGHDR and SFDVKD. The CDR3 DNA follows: TGTGCCACCAGTGGTTCGACTGGAGATACGCAGTATTTT. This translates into CATSGSTGDTQYF.

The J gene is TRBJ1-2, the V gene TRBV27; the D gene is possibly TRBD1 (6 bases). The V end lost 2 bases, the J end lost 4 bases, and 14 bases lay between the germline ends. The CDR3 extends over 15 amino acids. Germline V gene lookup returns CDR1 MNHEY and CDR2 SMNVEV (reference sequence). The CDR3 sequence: CASSLAGTGSYGYTF. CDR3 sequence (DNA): TGTGCCAGCAGTTTAGCGGGAACAGGGTCCTATGGCTACACCTTC.

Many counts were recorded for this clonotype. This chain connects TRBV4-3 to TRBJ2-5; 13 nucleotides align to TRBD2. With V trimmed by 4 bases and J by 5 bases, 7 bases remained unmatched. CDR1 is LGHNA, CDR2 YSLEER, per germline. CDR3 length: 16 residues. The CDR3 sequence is CASSRGRTSGSETQYF. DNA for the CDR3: TGCGCCAGCAGCCGAGGACGGACTAGCGGGAGCGAGACCCAGTACTTC.

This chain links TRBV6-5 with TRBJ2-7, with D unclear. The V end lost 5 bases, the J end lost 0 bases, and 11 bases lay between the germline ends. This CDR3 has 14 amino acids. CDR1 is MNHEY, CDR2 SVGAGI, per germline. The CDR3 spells CASSTDGFSYEQYF. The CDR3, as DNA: TGTGCCAGCAGTACGGACGGTTTCTCCTACGAGCAGTACTTC.

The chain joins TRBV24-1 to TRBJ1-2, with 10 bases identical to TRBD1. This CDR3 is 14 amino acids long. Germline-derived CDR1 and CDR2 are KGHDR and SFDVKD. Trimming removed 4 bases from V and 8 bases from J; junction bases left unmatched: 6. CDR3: CATSEPGTGEGYTF. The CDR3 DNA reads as TGTGCCACCAGTGAGCCTGGGACAGGGGAAGGCTACACCTTC.